These 19 T cell receptor beta chains share one sample of origin, sequenced in a study of blood T cell repertoires in COVID-19. TCRdb's table, derived via immunoSEQ multiplex PCR, lists solely in-frame clones and lacks some. This table has 200,000 to 250,000 clones, 90% appearing once. Specimen: PBMCs or T cells enriched from blood (not recorded which). Receptors were obtained from a man aged 30 to 39 who had been exposed to COVID-19.

The genes are TRBV7-8 and TRBJ1-1; D remains ambiguous. The CDR3 has 14 amino acids. Between the trimmed V and J ends, which lost 0 bases and 1 base, there was a span of 6 bases. The germline V gene encodes CDR1 SGHVS and CDR2 FQNEAQ. In DNA, the CDR3 is TGTGCCAGCAGCTTAGCGCTAGGGAACACTGAAGCTTTCTTT. The encoded protein is CASSLALGNTEAFF.

The chain links TRBV29-1 to TRBJ1-2; maybe TRBD1 (6 bases). Trimming took off 6 bases at V and 5 bases at J, with 13 bases between the two ends. Germline CDR1 SQVTM, CDR2 ANQGSEA. CDR3 length: 12 residues. CDR3 residues: CSVYRDEYGYTF. The CDR3 coding sequence is TGCAGCGTGTACAGGGACGAGTATGGCTACACCTTC. The full variable domain, in which reference TRBV29-1 and TRBJ1-2 provide the parts outside the CDR3, is SAVISQKPSRDICQRGTSLTIQCQVDSQVTMMFWYRQQPGQSLTLIATANQGSEATYESGFVIDKFPISRPNLTFSTLTVSNMSPEDSSIYLCSVYRDEYGYTFGSGTRLTVV.

The rearrangement joins TRBV6-1 to TRBJ1-1, with TRBD1 as a possible D gene (5 bases). The CDR3 has 15 residues. Trimming took off 0 bases at V and 5 bases at J, with 13 bases between the two ends. Per the germline V gene, CDR1 is MNHNS and CDR2 is SASEGT. The CDR3 region has the DNA TGTGCCAGCAGTGAAGCGAAGGGGAAGCCTACTGAAGCTTTCTTT. Translation: CASSEAKGKPTEAFF.

The chain has TRBV19 and TRBJ2-1; possible D gene TRBD1, 7 bases. Deletions cut 8 bases from V and 4 bases from J, with 15 bases between. Germline CDR1 reads LNHDA; CDR2 reads SQIVND (reference sequence). This CDR3 is built from 14 residues. This CDR3 reads CASLDRAGYNEQFF. The CDR3 coding sequence is TGTGCCAGTCTAGACAGGGCGGGGTACAATGAGCAGTTCTTC.

J is TRBJ2-3 and V is TRBV10-1, with D possibly matching TRBD2 (6 bases). The CDR3 covers 15 residues. The germline V gene has CDR1 WNHNN and CDR2 SYGVQD (reference sequence). Trimming shortened V by 4 bases and J by 6 bases, and 17 bases separated the two germline ends. CDR3 in DNA: TGCGCCAGCAGTGGAAGGACTACCCTCTGGGATACGCAGTATTTT. This gives the protein CASSGRTTLWDTQYF.

The CDR3 DNA is TGTGCCAGCAGCGTAGGGACAGGCCTTAATGAAAAACTGTTTTTT. This gives the protein CASSVGTGLNEKLFF. The J gene is TRBJ1-4, the V gene TRBV9; 7 nucleotides agree with TRBD1. The CDR3 runs to 15 residues. Unmatched junction bases numbered 3, after V lost 0 bases and J lost 4 bases. Germline V lookup: CDR1 SGDLS, CDR2 YYNGEE.

V and J are TRBV15 and TRBJ1-2; TRBD1 matches 7 bases. V lost 5 bases and J lost 3; bases outside the gene matches: 6. The CDR3 totals 14 residues. Germline CDR1 reads LNHNV; CDR2 reads YYDKDF (reference sequence). The DNA of the CDR3 is TGTGCCACCAGCCACCGGGACAGCTACTATGGCTACACCTTC. Its protein is CATSHRDSYYGYTF.

The chain couples TRBV5-5 to TRBJ1-4; maybe TRBD1 (6 bases). The V gene lost 4 bases and the J gene lost 5 bases, with 15 bases spanning the gap. Germline CDR1 SGHKS, CDR2 YYEKEE (reference sequence). This CDR3 comprises 15 residues. The CDR3 region is CASSPRDKFNEKLFF. Here the CDR3 DNA reads TGTGCCAGCAGCCCACGGGACAAGTTCAATGAAAAACTGTTTTTT.

V is TRBV23-1 and J is TRBJ1-5, with D tentatively TRBD1 (5 bases). TRBV23-1 is an ORF for which the function is uncertain. The CDR3 is 16 amino acids. V was cut by 6 bases and J by 5 bases, with 20 bases left in between. The CDR3 spells CASRRIVQVVYQPQHF. Here the CDR3 DNA reads TGCGCCAGCAGGCGAATCGTACAGGTCGTTTATCAGCCCCAGCATTTT.

This clone turned up a few times. This CDR3 is also generated by other DNA sequences in the sample. J is TRBJ1-4 and V is TRBV9; perhaps TRBD1 as D (5 bases). The CDR3 covers 14 residues. CDR1 SGDLS and CDR2 YYNGEE come from the germline V gene. Trimming cost V 0 bases and J 5 bases, with 8 bases left between them. CDR3 loop: CASSVGQGNEKLFF. The CDR3 coding sequence is TGTGCCAGCAGCGTAGGGCAGGGAAATGAAAAACTGTTTTTT. Full variable domain (outside the CDR3, taken from reference TRBV9 and TRBJ1-4): DSGVTQTPKHLITATGQRVTLRCSPRSGDLSVYWYQQSLDQGLQFLIQYYNGEERAKGNILERFSAQQFPDLHSELNLSSLELGDSALYFCASSVGQGNEKLFFGSGTQLSVL.

This clone was observed a few times. The chain joins TRBV11-2 to TRBJ1-1, with D possibly being TRBD1 (6 bases). Trimming removed 3 bases from V and 3 bases from J, with 20 bases in between. This CDR3 contains 17 residues. Germline V lookup: CDR1 SGHAT, CDR2 FQNNGV. CDR3 amino acids: CASSFGGQSGFHTEAFF. CDR3 nucleotide sequence: TGTGCCAGCAGCTTTGGTGGACAGTCAGGGTTTCACACTGAAGCTTTCTTT.

The V gene is TRBV14, the J gene TRBJ1-6; 12 bases are a match to TRBD1. Germline V lookup: CDR1 SGHDN, CDR2 FVKESK. CDR3 length equals 16 residues. After removal of 3 bases from V and 9 bases from J, the junction contained 6 bases not matched to a gene. CDR3 in amino acids: CASSHQGTGGVSPLHF. For the CDR3, the DNA is TGTGCCAGCAGCCACCAGGGGACAGGGGGCGTTTCACCCCTCCACTTT. Variable domain in full (rest from reference TRBV14 and TRBJ1-6): EAGVTQFPSHSVIEKGQTVTLRCDPISGHDNLYWYRRVMGKEIKFLLHFVKESKQDESGMPNNRFLAERTGGTYSTLKVQPAELEDSGVYFCASSHQGTGGVSPLHFGNGTRLTVT.

The V gene is TRBV25-1, the J gene TRBJ2-7; the match to TRBD1 covers 10 bases. The CDR3 contains 14 residues. CDR1 and CDR2 (germline): MGHDK, SYGVNS. The V and J ends lost 3 bases and 3 bases, in that order; junction bases with no gene match: 2. The chain's CDR3 is CASSEWDRGYEQYF. Here the CDR3 DNA reads TGTGCCAGCAGTGAGTGGGACAGGGGCTACGAGCAGTACTTC.

CDR3 nucleotide sequence: TGCGCCAGCAGCCAAGGATCGGCCAGGGGGACAGATACGCAGTATTTT. Translation: CASSQGSARGTDTQYF. The chain is built from TRBV4-1 and TRBJ2-3; 7 nucleotides match TRBD1. V gave up 1 base and J gave up 3 bases; unmatched junction bases: 7. CDR1 is MGHRA, CDR2 YSYEKL, per germline. This CDR3 has 16 residues.

The chain recombines TRBV7-9 with TRBJ1-1, with 10 bases identical to TRBD1. V trimming: 5 bases; J trimming: 8 bases; junction bases outside the gene matches: 8. The germline gives CDR1 SEHNR, CDR2 FQNEAQ (reference sequence). This CDR3 spans 14 amino acids. The CDR3 loop is CASSDTGTGEEAFF. The CDR3 nucleotides read TGTGCCAGCAGCGATACAGGGACAGGGGAGGAAGCTTTCTTT.

This clone has a single count. The rearrangement uses TRBV18 and TRBJ2-2, with unresolved D. V gave up 4 bases and J gave up 1 base, with 4 bases separating them. CDR3 length equals 13 residues. The germline V gene has CDR1 KGHSH and CDR2 LQKENI. CDR3 in DNA: TGTGCCAGCTCACGGCAGAACACCGGGGAGCTGTTTTTT. Its translation is CASSRQNTGELFF.

This chain connects TRBV19 to TRBJ2-6; 7 bases map to TRBD2. CDR1 is LNHDA, CDR2 SQIVND, per germline (reference sequence). Trimming took 3 bases from V and 1 from J; bases not matched to a gene: 9. The CDR3 sequence is 18 residues long. The CDR3 sequence: CASSISAGRRSGANVLTF. DNA of the CDR3: TGTGCCAGTAGTATTTCAGCGGGACGACGATCTGGGGCCAACGTCCTGACTTTC.

A single count supports this clone. This chain joins TRBV2 and TRBJ1-2; D remains ambiguous. This CDR3 is built from 14 residues. From germline, CDR1 is SNHLY and CDR2 FYNNEI. The germline V and J ends were trimmed by 7 bases and 0 bases, with 12 bases remaining between them. The chain's CDR3 is CASTLGGANYGYTF. The DNA of the CDR3 is TGTGCCAGCACCTTGGGAGGAGCTAACTATGGCTACACCTTC.

The chain employs TRBV5-6 and TRBJ1-1, with TRBD1 identical over 10 bases. V trimming: 4 bases; J trimming: 1 base; junction bases outside the gene matches: 10. Germline V lookup: CDR1 SGHDT, CDR2 YYEEEE. This CDR3 has 17 residues. The CDR3, as DNA: TGTGCCAGCAGCCAAAGGACAGGGGGAGGCTGGAACACTGAAGCTTTCTTT. Translated: CASSQRTGGGWNTEAFF.